The subject of this entry is one T cell receptor (beta chain). Its antigen is not identified. One end of the junction does not line up with germline, which may come from a read error. The entire patient cohort was treatment-naive prior to thyroid surgery. Per the original data handling: What underpinned the distant-metastasis classifier for papillary thyroid cancer was the set of CDR3 differences across clinicopathological groups. TCRdb ran MiXCR on the PCR reads. The V and J calls come from TCRdb's annotation, not from the publication. The sample comprises 6,000 to 8,000 clones, about 29% of which are singletons, and over 15% rests with the top ten. The data originate from a study of metastatic and nonmetastatic thyroid tumors. Looking at the study overall: Repertoire comparison spanned blood and tumor or nodule tissue of malignant and benign thyroid patients. Points from the study as a whole: It was reported that TCR beta diversity was significantly higher in malignant thyroid tumors than benign nodules, in blood and tumor.

CDR3 size: 14 residues. Germline CDR1 SGHKS, CDR2 YYEKEE (reference sequence). V usage is TRBV5-5 and J usage is TRBJ2-5, with unresolved D. Sequenced material: adjacent normal tissue. This TCR derives from a female donor with papillary thyroid cancer or a benign thyroid nodule (not recorded which). Some clones in this sample may be carry-over from other donors' samples. The CDR3 sequence is CASSLDGSRETQYF. CDR3 DNA sequence: TGCGCCAGCAGCTTGGATGGGTCCAGAGAGACCCAGTACTTC.